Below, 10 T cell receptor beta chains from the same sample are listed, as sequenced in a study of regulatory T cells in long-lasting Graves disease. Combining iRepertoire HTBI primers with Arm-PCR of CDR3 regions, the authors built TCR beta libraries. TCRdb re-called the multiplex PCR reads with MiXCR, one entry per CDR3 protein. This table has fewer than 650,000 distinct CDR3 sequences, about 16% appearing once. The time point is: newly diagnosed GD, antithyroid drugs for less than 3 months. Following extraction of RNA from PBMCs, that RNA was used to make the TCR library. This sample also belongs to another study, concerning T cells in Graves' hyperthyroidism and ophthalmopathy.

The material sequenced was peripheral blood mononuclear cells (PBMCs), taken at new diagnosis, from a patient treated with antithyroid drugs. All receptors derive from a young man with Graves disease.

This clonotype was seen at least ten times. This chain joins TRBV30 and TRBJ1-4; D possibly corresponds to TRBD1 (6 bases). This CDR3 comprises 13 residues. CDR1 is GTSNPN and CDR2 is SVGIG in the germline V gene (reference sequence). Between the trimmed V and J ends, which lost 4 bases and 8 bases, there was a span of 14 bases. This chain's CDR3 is CAWTPGVGEKLFF. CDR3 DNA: TGTGCCTGGACCCCAGGGGTTGGGGAAAAACTGTTTTTT.

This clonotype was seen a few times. The CDR3 DNA sequence: TGTGCCAGCAGTATAATTAGGGAGTTGGACACTGAAGCTTTCTTT. This gives the protein CASSIIRELDTEAFF. V and J are TRBV6-1 and TRBJ1-1; D gene unclear. The V end was cut by 5 bases, the J end by 3 bases, with 16 bases between. This CDR3 is built from 15 residues. CDR1 is MNHNS and CDR2 is SASEGT in the germline V gene.

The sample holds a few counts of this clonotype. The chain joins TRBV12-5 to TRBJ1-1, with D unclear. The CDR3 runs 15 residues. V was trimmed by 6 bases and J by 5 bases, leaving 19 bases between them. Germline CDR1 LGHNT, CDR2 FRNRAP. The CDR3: CASGTPGNLGTEAFF. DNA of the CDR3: TGTGCTAGTGGCACCCCGGGGAACTTGGGTACTGAAGCTTTCTTT.

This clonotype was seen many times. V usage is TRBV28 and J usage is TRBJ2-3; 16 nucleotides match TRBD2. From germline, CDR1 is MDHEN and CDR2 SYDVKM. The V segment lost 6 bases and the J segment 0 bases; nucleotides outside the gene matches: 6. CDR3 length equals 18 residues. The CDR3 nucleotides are TGTGCCAGCAGCCCGGGACTAGCGGGAGGGATTAGCACAGATACGCAGTATTTT. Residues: CASSPGLAGGISTDTQYF.

The CDR3 here is CASSLFERGTGELFF. CDR3 coding DNA: TGTGCCAGCAGCTTATTCGAAAGGGGCACCGGGGAGCTGTTTTTT. This sequence joins TRBV7-3 and TRBJ2-2; possibly TRBD1 for D (5 bases). The CDR3 is 15 residues long. Germline CDR1 and CDR2: SGHTA and FQGTGA. Trimming stripped 2 bases from V and 4 bases from J, with 11 bases between. Supplemented by reference TRBV7-3 and TRBJ2-2, the full variable domain reads GAGVSQTPSNKVTEKGKYVELRCDPISGHTALYWYRQSLGQGPEFLIYFQGTGAADDSGLPNDRFFAVRPEGSVSTLKIQRTERGDSAVYLCASSLFERGTGELFFGEGSRLTVL.

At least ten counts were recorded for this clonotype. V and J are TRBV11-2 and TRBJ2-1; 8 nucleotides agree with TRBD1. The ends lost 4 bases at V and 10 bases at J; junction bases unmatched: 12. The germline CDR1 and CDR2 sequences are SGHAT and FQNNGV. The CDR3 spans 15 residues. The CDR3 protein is CASSSGQGGNGEQFF. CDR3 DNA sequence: TGTGCCAGCAGCTCTGGACAGGGTGGGAATGGGGAGCAGTTCTTC. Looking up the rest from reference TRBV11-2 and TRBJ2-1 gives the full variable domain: EAGVAQSPRYKIIEKRQSVAFWCNPISGHATLYWYQQILGQGPKLLIQFQNNGVVDDSQLPKDRFSAERLKGVDSTLKIQPAKLEDSAVYLCASSSGQGGNGEQFFGPGTRLTVL.

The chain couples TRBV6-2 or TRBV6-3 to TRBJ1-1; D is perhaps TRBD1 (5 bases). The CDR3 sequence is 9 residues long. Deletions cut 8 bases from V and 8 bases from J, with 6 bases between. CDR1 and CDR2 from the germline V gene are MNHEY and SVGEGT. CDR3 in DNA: TGTGCCAGCCGACAGGAAGCTTTCTTT. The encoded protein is CASRQEAFF.

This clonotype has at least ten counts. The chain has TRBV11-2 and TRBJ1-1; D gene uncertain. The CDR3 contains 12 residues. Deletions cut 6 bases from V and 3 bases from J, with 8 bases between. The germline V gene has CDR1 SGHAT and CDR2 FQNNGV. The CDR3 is CASRADYTEAFF. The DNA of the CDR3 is TGTGCCAGCAGGGCGGATTACACTGAAGCTTTCTTT.

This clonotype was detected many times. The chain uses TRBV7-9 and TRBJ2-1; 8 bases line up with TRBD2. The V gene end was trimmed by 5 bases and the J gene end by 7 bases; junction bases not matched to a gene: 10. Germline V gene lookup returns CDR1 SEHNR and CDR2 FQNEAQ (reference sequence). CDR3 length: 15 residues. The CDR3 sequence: CASSHTGTRRNEQFF. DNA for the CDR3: TGTGCCAGCAGCCACACCGGGACTAGAAGGAATGAGCAGTTCTTC.

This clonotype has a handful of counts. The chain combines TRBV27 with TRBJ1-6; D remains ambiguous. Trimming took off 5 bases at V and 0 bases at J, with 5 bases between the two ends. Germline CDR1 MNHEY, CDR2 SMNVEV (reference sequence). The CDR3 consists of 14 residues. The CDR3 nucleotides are TGTGCCAGCAGTCCCACCTCCTATAATTCACCCCTCCACTTT. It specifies CASSPTSYNSPLHF.